This entry is about one T cell receptor beta chain. Its target is unknown. PCR primers comprised 60 Vbeta and 13 Jbeta primers. The data were produced by immunoSEQ multiplex PCR, yet TCRdb's version contains in-frame clones alone and is incomplete. In the table there are approximately 180,000 clones, roughly 68% of which are singletons. These data are taken from a study of cytomegalovirus exposure and HLA in healthy donors. Study-level background: Inside one of the first data releases sat 85 million or so unique TCRs taken from HLA-typed donors.

Study-level points and caveats: TCR beta sequences numbering around 15,000 were associated with HLA alleles at 0.05 false discovery rate in a later analysis. The authors later linked a missense DCLRE1C variant to TCR beta V- and J-gene trimming.

The CDR3 has 15 amino acids. V was pared by 4 bases and J by 7 bases, with 8 bases of the junction left unmatched. Per the germline V gene, CDR1 is MGHRA and CDR2 is YSYEKL. The donors gave bone marrow, and they were healthy. Material: PBMCs. This sequence originates from a woman under 40 in good health and CMV-seronegative. The gene calls are TRBV4-1 and TRBJ2-5, with 11 positions matching TRBD1. The CDR3 nucleotides read TGCGCCAGCAGCCTCCTCCCGGGACAGGGGGGGACCCAGTACTTC. Encoded protein: CASSLLPGQGGTQYF.